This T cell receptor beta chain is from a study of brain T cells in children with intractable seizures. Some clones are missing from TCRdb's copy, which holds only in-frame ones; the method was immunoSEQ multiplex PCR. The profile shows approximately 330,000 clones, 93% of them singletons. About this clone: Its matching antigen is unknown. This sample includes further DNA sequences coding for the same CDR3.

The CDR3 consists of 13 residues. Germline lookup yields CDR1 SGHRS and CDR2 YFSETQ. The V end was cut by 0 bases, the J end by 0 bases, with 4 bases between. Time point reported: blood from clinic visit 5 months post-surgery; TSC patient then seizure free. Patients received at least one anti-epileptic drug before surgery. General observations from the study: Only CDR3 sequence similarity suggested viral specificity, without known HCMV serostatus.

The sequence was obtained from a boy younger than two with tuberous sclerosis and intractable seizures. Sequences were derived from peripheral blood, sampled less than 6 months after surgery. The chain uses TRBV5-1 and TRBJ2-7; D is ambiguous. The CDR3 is CASSLGSSYEQYF. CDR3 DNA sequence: TGCGCCAGCAGCTTGGGGAGCTCCTACGAGCAGTACTTC. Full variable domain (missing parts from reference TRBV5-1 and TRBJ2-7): KAGVTQTPRYLIKTRGQQVTLSCSPISGHRSVSWYQQTPGQGLQFLFEYFSETQRNKGNFPGRFSGRQFSNSRSEMNVSTLELGDSALYLCASSLGSSYEQYFGPGTRLTVT.